A single sample is the source of the 30 T cell receptor beta chains below, sequenced in a study of blood T cell repertoires in COVID-19. The protocol was immunoSEQ multiplex PCR, while the TCRdb copy is restricted to in-frame clones and leaves out a portion. The sample carries about 180,000 clones, around four fifths recorded once. The sequenced material came from peripheral blood. These receptors were taken from a woman between 70 and 85 years old with COVID-19, enrolled during active disease.

This sequence joins TRBV28 and TRBJ2-7, with D tentatively TRBD1 (5 bases). This CDR3 is built from 14 residues. Germline CDR1 and CDR2: MDHEN and SYDVKM. The V end lost 4 bases, the J end lost 2 bases, and 12 bases lay between the germline ends. In DNA form, the CDR3 reads TGTGCCAGCAGTTACGGACAACTGGCCTACGAGCAGTACTTC. Residues: CASSYGQLAYEQYF.

In this sample, this clone turned up a few times. The rearrangement links TRBV4-1 to TRBJ1-1, with TRBD1 identical over 7 bases. J lost 6 bases, V lost 2 bases, and 9 bases had no gene match. The V gene's germline CDR1 is MGHRA and CDR2 YSYEKL. The CDR3 has 15 amino acids. The CDR3 reads CASSQMTGRQSEAFF. The CDR3 nucleotides read TGCGCCAGCAGCCAAATGACAGGGAGGCAATCTGAAGCTTTCTTT.

The chain combines TRBV18 with TRBJ2-3; D is uncertain. CDR3 size: 14 residues. The V gene's germline CDR1 is KGHSH and CDR2 LQKENI. With 4 bases removed from V and 0 bases from J, the gap between germline ends came to 8 bases. CDR3 region: CASSRSTSTDTQYF. CDR3 coding DNA: TGTGCCAGCTCACGGTCCACTAGCACAGATACGCAGTATTTT.

This chain connects TRBV7-9 to TRBJ1-4; D may be TRBD1 (5 bases). V was pared by 1 base and J by 8 bases, with 14 bases between. The CDR3 contains 15 residues. The germline V gene encodes CDR1 SEHNR and CDR2 FQNEAQ (reference sequence). The CDR3 reads CASSLGTPRQEKLFF. CDR3 coding DNA: TGTGCCAGCAGCTTAGGAACACCCAGACAGGAAAAACTGTTTTTT.

The chain employs TRBV4-1 and TRBJ2-3, with TRBD2 matching 8 bases. Germline V gene sequence: CDR1 MGHRA, CDR2 YSYEKL. V trimming: 1 base; J trimming: 4 bases; junction bases outside the gene matches: 4. The CDR3 runs 15 residues. The CDR3 sequence is CASSQAGGGPDTQYF. The CDR3 DNA follows: TGCGCCAGCAGCCAAGCGGGCGGGGGGCCAGATACGCAGTATTTT.

The CDR3 reads CASSLVGTRNQPQHF. The CDR3 coding sequence is TGTGCCAGCAGCCTCGTTGGCACGCGGAATCAGCCCCAGCATTTT. The chain recombines TRBV28 with TRBJ1-5; D is unresolved. V was cut by 6 bases and J by 4 bases, with 16 bases left in between. The CDR3 contains 15 residues. The germline V gene encodes CDR1 MDHEN and CDR2 SYDVKM.

DNA for the CDR3: TGTGCCAGTAGTGGGCCTAGCGGGAGATCCGGGGAGACCCAGTACTTC. Translating gives CASSGPSGRSGETQYF. The chain has TRBV19 and TRBJ2-5, with TRBD2 identical over 10 bases. CDR3 size: 16 residues. V trimming: 5 bases; J trimming: 5 bases; junction bases outside the gene matches: 11. In germline, CDR1 is LNHDA, CDR2 SQIVND (reference sequence).

A few counts support this clone. V gene TRBV30 combines with J gene TRBJ1-1; D is undetermined. V was pared by 3 bases and J by 1 base, with 9 bases between. This CDR3 comprises 13 residues. The germline CDR1 and CDR2 sequences are GTSNPN and SVGIG (reference sequence). The CDR3 spells CAWRFRGNTEAFF. The CDR3 region has the DNA TGTGCCTGGAGGTTCCGGGGGAACACTGAAGCTTTCTTT. The variable domain in full, with the rest retrieved from reference TRBV30 and TRBJ1-1, is SQTIHQWPATLVQPVGSPLSLECTVEGTSNPNLYWYRQAAGRGLQLLFYSVGIGQISSEVPQNLSASRPQDRQFILSSKKLLLSDSGFYLCAWRFRGNTEAFFGQGTRLTVV.

This clone appeared a few times. Other DNA sequences from this sample encode an identical CDR3 as well. The chain couples TRBV14 to TRBJ2-3, with D perhaps matching TRBD2 (6 bases). The germline CDR1 and CDR2 sequences are SGHDN and FVKESK. The CDR3 loop spans 16 amino acids. V was clipped by 0 bases and J by 1 base, with 11 bases between them. The CDR3 DNA is TGTGCCAGCAGCCAAGATTTGGCTAGCGGCACAGATACGCAGTATTTT. The encoded protein is CASSQDLASGTDTQYF.

The chain links TRBV12-3 or TRBV12-4 to TRBJ2-1; maybe TRBD1 (5 bases). V lost 8 bases and J lost 5, with 13 bases in between. This CDR3 contains 13 residues. CDR3 region: CASRRDSDNEQFF. Written as DNA, the CDR3 is TGTGCCAGCCGTCGCGACAGTGACAATGAGCAGTTCTTC.

The genes are TRBV28 and TRBJ1-5; possibly TRBD1 for D (5 bases). Trimming removed 7 bases from V and 1 base from J, with 20 bases in between. This CDR3 has 17 residues. Germline assignment: CDR1 MDHEN and CDR2 SYDVKM. CDR3 region: CASTKGQGRGSNQPQHF. CDR3 in DNA: TGTGCCAGCACCAAGGGCCAGGGAAGGGGAAGCAATCAGCCCCAGCATTTT.

V usage is TRBV5-1 and J usage is TRBJ2-2; the match to TRBD2 covers 8 bases. This CDR3 spans 15 amino acids. Germline V gene data show CDR1 as SGHRS and CDR2 as YFSETQ. The trim removed 7 bases at V and 7 bases at J, leaving 12 bases unmatched. CDR3 amino acids: CASGPGSSGNGELFF. For the CDR3, the DNA is TGCGCCAGCGGCCCTGGGAGTAGCGGGAACGGGGAGCTGTTTTTT. Using reference TRBV5-1 and TRBJ2-2 for the parts outside the CDR3, the full variable domain is KAGVTQTPRYLIKTRGQQVTLSCSPISGHRSVSWYQQTPGQGLQFLFEYFSETQRNKGNFPGRFSGRQFSNSRSEMNVSTLELGDSALYLCASGPGSSGNGELFFGEGSRLTVL.

The rearrangement links TRBV4-2 to TRBJ2-1; 8 bases align to TRBD2. The CDR3 contains 18 residues. Germline lookup yields CDR1 LGHNA and CDR2 YNFKEQ. J gave up 0 bases and V 4 bases, and 11 bases lay outside the gene matches. In nucleotides, the CDR3 is TGTGCCAGCAGCCGAGACGGGAGGGCCTGGAGCTCCTACAATGAGCAGTTCTTC. This codes for CASSRDGRAWSSYNEQFF.

V usage is TRBV4-3 and J usage is TRBJ2-7; D is uncertain. Between the trimmed V and J ends, which lost 4 bases and 3 bases, there was a span of 10 bases. The CDR3 covers 13 residues. CDR1 is LGHNA, CDR2 YSLEER, per germline. CDR3 region: CASSRHTDYEQYF. The CDR3, as DNA: TGCGCCAGCAGCCGACACACAGACTACGAGCAGTACTTC.

This sequence joins TRBV28 and TRBJ2-7; the match to TRBD1 covers 9 bases. The V gene's germline CDR1 is MDHEN and CDR2 SYDVKM. V trimming: 1 base; J trimming: 7 bases; junction bases outside the gene matches: 11. This CDR3 has 16 amino acids. The CDR3 here is CASSLYITGGIGEQYF. DNA for the CDR3: TGTGCCAGCAGTTTATACATTACAGGGGGCATAGGGGAGCAGTACTTC.

The rearrangement joins TRBV28 to TRBJ1-5; 9 bases agree with TRBD1. Germline-derived CDR1 and CDR2 are MDHEN and SYDVKM. This CDR3 is 16 amino acids long. Germline trimming cut 6 bases from V and 10 bases from J; bases unmatched to any gene: 16. The CDR3 region is CASSPTGGTGKIPQHF. DNA for the CDR3: TGTGCCAGCAGCCCTACGGGAGGGACAGGGAAAATACCCCAGCATTTT. Supplemented by reference TRBV28 and TRBJ1-5, the full variable domain reads DVKVTQSSRYLVKRTGEKVFLECVQDMDHENMFWYRQDPGLGLRLIYFSYDVKMKEKGDIPEGYSVSREKKERFSLILESASTNQTSMYLCASSPTGGTGKIPQHFGDGTRLSIL.

The genes are TRBV19 and TRBJ2-3; TRBD1 is a possible D gene (6 bases). The V end was cut by 5 bases, the J end by 5 bases, with 11 bases between. CDR1 and CDR2 from the germline V gene are LNHDA and SQIVND (reference sequence). The CDR3 runs 13 residues. The CDR3, as DNA: TGTGCCAGTAGTGGAACAGGGAAAGATACGCAGTATTTT. Translating gives CASSGTGKDTQYF.

The chain links TRBV6-5 to TRBJ2-7; D perhaps matches TRBD1 (6 bases). The CDR3 length is 15 residues. V lost 4 bases, J lost 3 bases, and 16 bases lay in between. Per germline, CDR1 MNHEY and CDR2 SVGAGI. The CDR3 reads CASSLYQGYNYEQYF. CDR3 nucleotides: TGTGCCAGCAGTTTATACCAGGGGTATAACTACGAGCAGTACTTC.

This chain uses TRBV7-2 with TRBJ2-7; perhaps TRBD2 as D (6 bases). From germline, CDR1 is SGHTA and CDR2 FQGNSA. V shed 5 bases and J shed 0 bases, with 11 bases lying between them. CDR3 length: 14 amino acids. CDR3 loop: CASSRDWSSYEQYF. The CDR3 DNA sequence: TGTGCCAGCAGCCGGGACTGGAGCTCCTACGAGCAGTACTTC.

This chain connects TRBV6-6 to TRBJ2-3, with 8 bases matching TRBD1. The junction had 4 bases not matched to a gene; V was cut back by 2 bases and J by 3 bases. Germline loops: CDR1 MNHNY, CDR2 SVGAGI (reference sequence). This CDR3 spans 15 amino acids. Written as DNA, the CDR3 is TGTGCCAGCAGTTACGGACAGGGAAAAACAGATACGCAGTATTTT. Translation gives CASSYGQGKTDTQYF.

The chain links TRBV28 to TRBJ1-5, with 8 bases aligning to TRBD1. CDR1 and CDR2 (germline): MDHEN, SYDVKM. With 3 bases clipped from V and 7 bases from J, the junction kept 2 bases outside the gene matches. The CDR3 covers 13 residues. In DNA form, the CDR3 reads TGTGCCAGCAGTTTGGACAGGGTACAGCCCCAGCATTTT. Its translation: CASSLDRVQPQHF.

Of note for this clone: The junction differs from germline at one of its ends, possibly a read error. This sample includes further DNA sequences coding for the same CDR3. V usage is TRBV2 and J usage is TRBJ2-2, with D possibly matching TRBD2 (7 bases). The CDR3 spans 15 residues. CDR1 SNHLY and CDR2 FYNNEI come from the germline V gene. The CDR3 DNA follows: TGTGCCAGCAGAGAAGGGGGGGGGCGGACCGGGGAGCTGTTTTTT. Residues: CASREGGGRTGELFF.

The V call is TRBV28, the J call TRBJ2-2, with TRBD2 identical over 7 bases. The V and J ends lost 9 bases and 5 bases, in that order; junction bases with no gene match: 18. The CDR3 has 17 amino acids. The germline CDR1 and CDR2 sequences are MDHEN and SYDVKM. CDR3 coding DNA: TGTGCCAGTGAGGGAGCGGGAAAGGTTTCAATAACCGGGGAGCTGTTTTTT. It yields the protein CASEGAGKVSITGELFF.

This clone occurred once. The rearrangement joins TRBV9 to TRBJ1-1; 10 nucleotides match TRBD1. Germline loops: CDR1 SGDLS, CDR2 YYNGEE. This CDR3 has 15 amino acids. With V trimmed by 2 bases and J by 4 bases, 5 bases remained unmatched. The CDR3 DNA sequence: TGTGCCAGCAGCGTGGGACAGGGGCCCGGCACTGAAGCTTTCTTT. Its translation is CASSVGQGPGTEAFF.

The chain links TRBV28 to TRBJ1-6, with 12 bases identical to TRBD1. The CDR3 runs to 17 residues. Germline V gene data show CDR1 as MDHEN and CDR2 as SYDVKM. The ends lost 9 bases at V and 8 bases at J; junction bases unmatched: 14. The CDR3 sequence is CASLPGQGAITDSPLHF. In DNA, the CDR3 is TGTGCCAGTCTCCCGGGACAGGGGGCGATAACTGATTCACCCCTCCACTTT.

This clone has more than one count but fewer than ten. This chain uses TRBV27 with TRBJ2-1, with 10 nucleotides matching TRBD1. Trimming removed 4 bases from V and 0 bases from J; junction bases left unmatched: 15. Germline CDR1 is MNHEY and CDR2 is SMNVEV (reference sequence). CDR3 length equals 20 residues. The CDR3 DNA sequence: TGTGCCAGCAGTTCCACACGACAGGGGGCGCGGTTAGGCTCCTACAATGAGCAGTTCTTC. Translating gives CASSSTRQGARLGSYNEQFF.

The chain couples TRBV6-5 to TRBJ2-1; 7 nucleotides line up with TRBD2. The CDR3 contains 13 residues. The V and J ends lost 5 bases and 9 bases, in that order; junction bases with no gene match: 7. Germline loops: CDR1 MNHEY, CDR2 SVGAGI. CDR3 amino acids: CASSPSGVSEQFF. The CDR3 DNA reads TGTGCCAGCAGTCCGAGCGGGGTCAGTGAGCAGTTCTTC.

This clone was observed once. The chain carries TRBV18 and TRBJ1-3; D gene uncertain. Trimming stripped 2 bases from V and 4 bases from J, with 15 bases between. The CDR3 covers 16 residues. Germline lookup yields CDR1 KGHSH and CDR2 LQKENI. CDR3 nucleotide sequence: TGTGCCAGCTCACCATCTAGCAGCTCAGCCGGAAACACCATATATTTT. The encoded protein is CASSPSSSSAGNTIYF.

This rearrangement joins TRBV19 to TRBJ2-5; TRBD1 matches at 7 bases. J gave up 7 bases and V 2 bases, and 13 bases lay outside the gene matches. CDR3 length: 16 residues. CDR1 is LNHDA, CDR2 SQIVND, per germline (reference sequence). The CDR3 region is CASSIRAPQGWGTQYF. The CDR3 DNA follows: TGTGCCAGTAGTATACGGGCGCCACAGGGGTGGGGGACCCAGTACTTC.

V gene TRBV5-6 combines with J gene TRBJ1-2; 9 bases agree with TRBD1. Per germline, CDR1 SGHDT and CDR2 YYEEEE. This CDR3 has 14 residues. V was pared by 5 bases and J by 4 bases, with 6 bases of the junction left unmatched. The CDR3 region is CASRHRGRIYGYTF. CDR3 coding DNA: TGTGCCAGCAGACACAGGGGGCGTATCTATGGCTACACCTTC.